This TCR beta chain was profiled in a study of STAT5B mutations in CD4+ large granular lymphocyte leukemia. General study results and limits: Patient CD4-sorted repertoires stayed more clonal than healthy ones after leukemic-clone removal.

The CDR3 consists of 14 residues. The germline gives CDR1 GTSNPN, CDR2 SVGIG (reference sequence). V gave up 2 bases and J gave up 8 bases; unmatched junction bases: 5. Clones were read by immunoSEQ multiplex PCR, and TCRdb kept only the in-frame ones, dropping some. The sample holds fewer than 50,000 clones; roughly 84% are singletons and the top ten take approximately 0.4%. This clone was seen only once. Its matching antigen is unknown. Input material: CD4+ T cells from blood buffy coats. This chain joins TRBV30 and TRBJ1-4, with 10 bases aligning to TRBD1. The TCR comes from a human donor in good health. The CDR3 here is CAWSRDRGVEKLFF. The DNA for the CDR3 is TGTGCCTGGAGTCGGGACAGGGGAGTCGAAAAACTGTTTTTT.